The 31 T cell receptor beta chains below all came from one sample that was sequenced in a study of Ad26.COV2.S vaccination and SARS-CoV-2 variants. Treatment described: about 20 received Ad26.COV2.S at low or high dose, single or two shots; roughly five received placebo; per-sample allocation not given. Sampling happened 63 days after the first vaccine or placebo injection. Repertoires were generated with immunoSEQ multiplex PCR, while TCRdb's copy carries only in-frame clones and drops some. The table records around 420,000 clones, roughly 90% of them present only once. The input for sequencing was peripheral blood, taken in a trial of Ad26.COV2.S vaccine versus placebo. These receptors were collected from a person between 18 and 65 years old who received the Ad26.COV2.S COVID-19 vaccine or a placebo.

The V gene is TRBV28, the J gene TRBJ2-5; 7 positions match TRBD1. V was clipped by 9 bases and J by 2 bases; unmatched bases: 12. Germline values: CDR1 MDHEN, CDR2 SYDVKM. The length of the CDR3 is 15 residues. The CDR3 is CASSPGQLNQETQYF. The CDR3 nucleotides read TGTGCCAGTTCCCCGGGACAGCTAAATCAAGAGACCCAGTACTTC. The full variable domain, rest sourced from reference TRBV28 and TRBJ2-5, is DVKVTQSSRYLVKRTGEKVFLECVQDMDHENMFWYRQDPGLGLRLIYFSYDVKMKEKGDIPEGYSVSREKKERFSLILESASTNQTSMYLCASSPGQLNQETQYFGPGTRLLVL.

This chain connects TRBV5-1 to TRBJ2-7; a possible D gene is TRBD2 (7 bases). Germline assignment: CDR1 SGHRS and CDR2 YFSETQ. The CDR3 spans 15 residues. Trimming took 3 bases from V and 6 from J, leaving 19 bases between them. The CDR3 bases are TGCGCCAGCAGCTATATGGTCTTGGGGGGGGCCGAGCAGTACTTC. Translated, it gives CASSYMVLGGAEQYF.

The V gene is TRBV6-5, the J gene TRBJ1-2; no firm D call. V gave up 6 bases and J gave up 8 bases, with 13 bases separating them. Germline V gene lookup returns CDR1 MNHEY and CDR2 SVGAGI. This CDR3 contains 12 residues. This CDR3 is CASSLTGGGYTF. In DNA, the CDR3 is TGTGCCAGCAGCTTGACTGGAGGGGGCTACACCTTC.

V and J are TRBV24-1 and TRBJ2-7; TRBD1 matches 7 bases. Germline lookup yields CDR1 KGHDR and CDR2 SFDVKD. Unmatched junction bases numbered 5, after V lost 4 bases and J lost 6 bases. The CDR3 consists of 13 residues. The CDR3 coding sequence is TGTGCCACCAGTGACGGAAGGACAGGCGAGCAGTACTTC. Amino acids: CATSDGRTGEQYF.

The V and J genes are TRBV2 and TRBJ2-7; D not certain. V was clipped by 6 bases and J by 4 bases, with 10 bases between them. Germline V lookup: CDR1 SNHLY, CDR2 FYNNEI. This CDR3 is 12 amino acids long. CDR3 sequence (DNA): TGTGCCAGCAGCGGTGATGCTTACGAGCAGTACTTC. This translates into CASSGDAYEQYF.

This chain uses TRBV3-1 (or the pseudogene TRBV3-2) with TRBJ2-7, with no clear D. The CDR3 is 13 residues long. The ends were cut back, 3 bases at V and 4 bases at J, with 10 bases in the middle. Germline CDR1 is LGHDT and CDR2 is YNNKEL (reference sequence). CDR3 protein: CASSQGLGYEQYF. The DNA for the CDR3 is TGTGCCAGCAGCCAGGGCTTGGGTTACGAGCAGTACTTC.

CDR3 nucleotide sequence: TGTGCCAGCAGCGTTGGGGGCCGCACAGATACGCAGTATTTT. This gives the protein CASSVGGRTDTQYF. The V and J genes are TRBV9 and TRBJ2-3; D possibly corresponds to TRBD1 (6 bases). Germline loops: CDR1 SGDLS, CDR2 YYNGEE. This CDR3 is built from 14 residues. V was shortened by 2 bases and J by 1 base, with 8 bases between the two germline ends.

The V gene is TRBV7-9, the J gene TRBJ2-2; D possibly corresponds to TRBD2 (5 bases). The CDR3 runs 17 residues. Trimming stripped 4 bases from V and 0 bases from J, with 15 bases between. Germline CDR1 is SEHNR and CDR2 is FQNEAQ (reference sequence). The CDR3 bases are TGTGCCAGCAGCTACGGCTGGGGAGATACGAACACCGGGGAGCTGTTTTTT. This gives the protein CASSYGWGDTNTGELFF.

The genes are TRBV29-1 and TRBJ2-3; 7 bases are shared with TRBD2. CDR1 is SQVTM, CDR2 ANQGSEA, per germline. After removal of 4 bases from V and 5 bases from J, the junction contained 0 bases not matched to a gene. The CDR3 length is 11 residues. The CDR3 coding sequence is TGCAGCGTTGGGGAGGGAGATACGCAGTATTTT. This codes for CSVGEGDTQYF.

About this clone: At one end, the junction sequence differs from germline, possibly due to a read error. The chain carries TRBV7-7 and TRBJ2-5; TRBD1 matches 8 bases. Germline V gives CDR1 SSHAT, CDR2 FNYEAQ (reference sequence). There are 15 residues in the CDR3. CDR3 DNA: TGTGCTAGCAGCACGACTGTGGCAGGGGGCGAGACCCAGTACTTC. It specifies CASSTTVAGGETQYF.

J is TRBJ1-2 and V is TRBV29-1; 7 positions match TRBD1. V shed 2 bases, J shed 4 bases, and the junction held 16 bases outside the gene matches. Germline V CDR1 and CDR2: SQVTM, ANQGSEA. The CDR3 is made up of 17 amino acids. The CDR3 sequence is CSVERHRDSFPFYGYTF. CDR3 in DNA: TGCAGCGTTGAAAGGCACCGGGACAGTTTCCCCTTCTATGGCTACACCTTC.

The CDR3 DNA reads as TGTGCCAGCAGCTTCCGGACAGGGAAAAACATTCAGTACTTC. Translated, it gives CASSFRTGKNIQYF. V and J are TRBV7-2 and TRBJ2-4; 8 nucleotides align to TRBD1. The length of the CDR3 is 14 residues. The J segment lost 4 bases and the V segment lost 3 bases, leaving 2 bases of the junction unmatched. Germline loops: CDR1 SGHTA, CDR2 FQGNSA.

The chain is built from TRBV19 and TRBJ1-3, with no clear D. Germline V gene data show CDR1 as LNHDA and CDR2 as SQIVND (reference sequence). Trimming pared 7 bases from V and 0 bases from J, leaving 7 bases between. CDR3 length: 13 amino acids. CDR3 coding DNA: TGTGCCAGTAAGGACTTCTCTGGAAACACCATATATTTT. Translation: CASKDFSGNTIYF.

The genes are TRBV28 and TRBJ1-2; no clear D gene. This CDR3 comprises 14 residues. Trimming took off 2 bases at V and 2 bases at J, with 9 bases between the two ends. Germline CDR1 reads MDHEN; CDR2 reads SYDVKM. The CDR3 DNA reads TGTGCCAGCAGTTTACGGCTAGAAAACTATGGCTACACCTTC. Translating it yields CASSLRLENYGYTF.

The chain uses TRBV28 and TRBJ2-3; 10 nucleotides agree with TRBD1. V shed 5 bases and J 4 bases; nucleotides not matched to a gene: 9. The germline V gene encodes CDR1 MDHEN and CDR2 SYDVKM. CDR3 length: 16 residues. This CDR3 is CASSPVRDRGSDTQYF. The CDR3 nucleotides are TGTGCCAGCAGTCCAGTCAGGGACAGGGGCTCAGATACGCAGTATTTT.

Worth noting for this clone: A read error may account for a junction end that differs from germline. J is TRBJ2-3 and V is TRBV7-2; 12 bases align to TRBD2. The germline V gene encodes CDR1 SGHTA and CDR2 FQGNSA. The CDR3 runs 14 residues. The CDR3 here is CASSLAGGLDTQYF. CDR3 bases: TGTGCCAGCAGCCTAGCGGGGGGGCTCGATACGCAGTATTTT.

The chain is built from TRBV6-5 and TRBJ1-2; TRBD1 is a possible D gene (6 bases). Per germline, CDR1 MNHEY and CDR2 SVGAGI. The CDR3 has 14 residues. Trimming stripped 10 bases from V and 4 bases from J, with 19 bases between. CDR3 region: CATSRGRVSYGYTF. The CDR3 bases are TGTGCCACCTCACGGGGGCGGGTGAGCTATGGCTACACCTTC.

The CDR3 DNA sequence: TGTGCCAGCAGGGACAATTATAATTCACCCCTCCACTTT. It codes for CASRDNYNSPLHF. This rearrangement joins TRBV2 to TRBJ1-6, with D tentatively TRBD1 (5 bases). The CDR3 spans 13 residues. Trimming cost V 6 bases and J 4 bases, with 7 bases left between them. The germline CDR1 and CDR2 sequences are SNHLY and FYNNEI.

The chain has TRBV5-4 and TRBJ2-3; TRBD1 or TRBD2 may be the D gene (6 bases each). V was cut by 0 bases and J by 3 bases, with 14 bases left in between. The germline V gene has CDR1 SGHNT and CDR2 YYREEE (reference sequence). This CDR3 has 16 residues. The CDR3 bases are TGTGCCAGCAGCTTGGCCTTACGGGGGCCGACAGATACGCAGTATTTT. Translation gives CASSLALRGPTDTQYF.

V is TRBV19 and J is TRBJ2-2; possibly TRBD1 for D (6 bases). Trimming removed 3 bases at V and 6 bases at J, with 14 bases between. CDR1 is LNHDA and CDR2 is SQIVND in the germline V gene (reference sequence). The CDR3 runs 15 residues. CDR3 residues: CASSIMGAKAGELFF. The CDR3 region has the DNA TGTGCCAGTAGTATCATGGGGGCTAAGGCCGGGGAGCTGTTTTTT.

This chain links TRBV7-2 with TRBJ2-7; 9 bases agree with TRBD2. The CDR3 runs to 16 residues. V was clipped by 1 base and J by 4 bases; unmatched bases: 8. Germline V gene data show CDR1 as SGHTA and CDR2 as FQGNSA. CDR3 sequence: CASSLGPASGVYEQYF. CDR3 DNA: TGTGCCAGCAGCTTAGGTCCCGCTAGCGGGGTTTACGAGCAGTACTTC.

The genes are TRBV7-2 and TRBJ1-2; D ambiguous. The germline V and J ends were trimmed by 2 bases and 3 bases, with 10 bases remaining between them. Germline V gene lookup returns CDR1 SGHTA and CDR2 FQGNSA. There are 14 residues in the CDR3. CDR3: CASSLRRIDYGYTF. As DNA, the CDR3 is TGTGCCAGCAGCTTACGTCGGATCGACTATGGCTACACCTTC.

CDR3 sequence: CASSLASLYNEQFF. The CDR3, as DNA: TGTGCCAGCAGCTTAGCCTCACTCTACAATGAGCAGTTCTTC. V and J are TRBV7-2 and TRBJ2-1; no clear D. V dropped 0 bases and J dropped 3 bases, with 6 bases sitting between them. Germline CDR1 reads SGHTA; CDR2 reads FQGNSA. CDR3 length: 14 residues.

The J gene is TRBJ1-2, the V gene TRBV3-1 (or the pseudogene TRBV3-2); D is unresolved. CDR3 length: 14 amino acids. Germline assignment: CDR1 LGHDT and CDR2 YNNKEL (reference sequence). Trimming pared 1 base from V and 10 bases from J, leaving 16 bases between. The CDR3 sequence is CASSQGTLWAIYTF. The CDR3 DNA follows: TGTGCCAGCAGCCAAGGTACGCTATGGGCCATCTACACCTTC.

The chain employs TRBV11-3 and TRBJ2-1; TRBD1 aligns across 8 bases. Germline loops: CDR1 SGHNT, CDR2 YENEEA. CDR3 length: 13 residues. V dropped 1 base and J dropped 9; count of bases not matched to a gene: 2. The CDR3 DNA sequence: TGTGCCAGCAGCTTAGCAGGGGGCGGTGAGCAGTTCTTC. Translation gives CASSLAGGGEQFF.

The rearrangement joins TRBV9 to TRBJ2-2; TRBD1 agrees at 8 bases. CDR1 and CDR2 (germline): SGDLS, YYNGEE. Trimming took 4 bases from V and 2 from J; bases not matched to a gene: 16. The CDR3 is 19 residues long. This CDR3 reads CASSTLASPDRGNTGELFF. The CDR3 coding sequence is TGTGCCAGCAGCACCCTTGCTAGTCCCGACAGGGGCAACACCGGGGAGCTGTTTTTT.

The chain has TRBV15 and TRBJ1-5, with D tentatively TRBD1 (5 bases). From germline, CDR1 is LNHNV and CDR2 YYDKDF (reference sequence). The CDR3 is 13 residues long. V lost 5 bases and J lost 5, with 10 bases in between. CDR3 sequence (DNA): TGTGCCACCAGCCATGAGGGGTATCAGCCCCAGCATTTT. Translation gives CATSHEGYQPQHF.

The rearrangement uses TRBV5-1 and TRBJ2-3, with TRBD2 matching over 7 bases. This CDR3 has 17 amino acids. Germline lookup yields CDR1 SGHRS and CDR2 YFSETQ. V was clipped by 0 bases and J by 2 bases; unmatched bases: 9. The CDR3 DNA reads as TGCGCCAGCAGCTTGGCCTGGGGGGGGACCCACACAGATACGCAGTATTTT. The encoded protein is CASSLAWGGTHTDTQYF.

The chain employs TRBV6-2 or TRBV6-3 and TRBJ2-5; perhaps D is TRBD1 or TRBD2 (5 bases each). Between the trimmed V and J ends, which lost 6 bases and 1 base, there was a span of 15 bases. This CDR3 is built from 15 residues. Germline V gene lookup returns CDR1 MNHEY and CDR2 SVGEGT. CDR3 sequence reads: CASSAYGATQETQYF. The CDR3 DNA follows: TGTGCCAGCAGCGCTTACGGGGCAACCCAAGAGACCCAGTACTTC.

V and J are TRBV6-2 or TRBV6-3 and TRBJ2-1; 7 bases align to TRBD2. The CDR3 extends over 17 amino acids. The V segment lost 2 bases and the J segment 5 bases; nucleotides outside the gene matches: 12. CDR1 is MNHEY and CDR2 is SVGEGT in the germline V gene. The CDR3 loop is CASSYPAGGGTNNEQFF. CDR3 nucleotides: TGTGCCAGCAGTTACCCCGCTGGGGGGGGGACGAACAATGAGCAGTTCTTC.

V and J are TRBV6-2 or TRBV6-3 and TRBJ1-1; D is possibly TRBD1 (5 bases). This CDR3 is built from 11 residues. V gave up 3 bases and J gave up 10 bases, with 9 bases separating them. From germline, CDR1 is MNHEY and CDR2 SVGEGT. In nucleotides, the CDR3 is TGTGCCAGCAGTTATATGGGGCGAGCTTTCTTT. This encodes CASSYMGRAFF.